This T cell receptor (beta chain) was sequenced for a study of tumor-infiltrating lymphocytes in primary liver carcinoma. On the study more broadly: Recorded tumor stage was T1-T3 N0M0, with diameters of roughly 4 to 10 cm. Overall study results and limits: Paired tumor-adjacent and tumor-blood samples overlapped less than tumor region pairs did. Presence in all five tumor regions was observed for only about 8-25% of top clones.

Co-extraction yielded RNA and DNA from around 20-30 mg of unsorted bulk tissue. By surgical resection, the patients were treated for their primary liver carcinoma. CDR3 size: 15 residues. The germline gives CDR1 SGHAT, CDR2 FQNNGV. TCR beta cDNA came from around 500 ng total RNA, primed with a constant-region primer. Slightly modified ARM-PCR served as the procedure for the TCR beta libraries. These libraries came from three rounds of nested multiplex PCR. The first two PCR rounds used TRBV1-TRBV30 primers with a Cbeta primer, 10 cycles each. Each CDR3 protein gets one entry after TCRdb re-called the multiplex PCR reads with MiXCR. This sample yields roughly 120,000 distinct CDR3 sequences, of which approximately 64% are seen a single time; 8.4% belongs to the top ten. As concerns this clonotype: Its antigen is as yet unknown. Here the CDR3 omits its conserved ending phenylalanine or tryptophan, so a read error is the likely source.

This TCR was recovered from a woman aged 55-69 years with primary liver carcinoma and hepatitis B virus infection. Sequencing was performed on liver tumor tissue from sampling region 3. Sample subset: tumor region T3, left-lateral pole. The rearrangement joins TRBV11-2 to TRBJ2-2, with 11 bases fitting TRBD2. The CDR3 coding sequence is TGTGCCTGCAGCTCCAGACTAGCGGGGTCGGGGGAGCTGTTTTTA. This translates into CACSSRLAGSGELFL.